This T cell receptor (beta chain) was recorded in a study of blood T cell repertoires in COVID-19. The overall study: From the United States, Italy and Spain came samples of acute and convalescent COVID-19. T cells, B-cell-depleted T cells, or PBMCs provided the cDNA or gDNA that served as material.

Trimming removed 0 bases from V and 10 bases from J, with 10 bases in between. This CDR3 is built from 13 residues. Germline-derived CDR1 and CDR2 are SGHRS and YFSETQ. Per the original data handling: Amplifying reference gene primers gave estimates of nucleated cell counts. Libraries were prepared by immunoSEQ multiplex PCR; TCRdb keeps only in-frame clonotypes and omits some of them. The V and J calls and clone size were taken over from that table, and D and trimming were inferred from the DNA. The sample lists about 170,000 clones, 90% seen once, with approximately 0.5% in the top ten. This chain uses TRBV5-1 with TRBJ2-2, with D possibly TRBD1 on 6 matching bases. The source material was peripheral blood. The source of this sequence is a man between 45 and 60 years old with acute or convalescent COVID-19. CDR3 bases: TGCGCCAGCAGCTTGGCAGGGACACCGGAGCTGTTTTTT. Its translation: CASSLAGTPELFF.